The 11 T cell receptor beta chains below were found in one sample sequenced in a study of blood T cell repertoires in COVID-19. The table came from immunoSEQ multiplex PCR; TCRdb's copy has only in-frame clones and leaves some out. This repertoire shows some 56,000 clones, roughly 84% found once; its top ten account for about an eighth. What was sequenced was peripheral blood. The origin of the receptors is an elderly woman with acute or convalescent COVID-19.

This chain connects TRBV5-4 to TRBJ2-6; D might be TRBD1 (6 bases). The germline CDR1 and CDR2 sequences are SGHNT and YYREEE (reference sequence). The CDR3 extends over 19 amino acids. The V gene lost 0 bases and the J gene lost 0 bases, with 16 bases spanning the gap. As DNA, the CDR3 is TGTGCCAGCAGCTTGGGCCCAGGGGCAACCGACTCTGGGGCCAACGTCCTGACTTTC. Translated: CASSLGPGATDSGANVLTF.

Remarks on this clone: The same CDR3 arises from other DNA sequences in this sample as well. The J gene is TRBJ1-1, the V gene TRBV18; weak D call: TRBD1 (5 bases). The CDR3 has 13 residues. V lost 3 bases and J 3 bases, leaving 8 bases between the germline ends. CDR1 is KGHSH and CDR2 is LQKENI in the germline V gene. The CDR3 region has the DNA TGTGCCAGCTCACCCTCCAGGGACACTGAAGCTTTCTTT. Amino acids: CASSPSRDTEAFF.

The chain joins TRBV3-1 (or the pseudogene TRBV3-2) to TRBJ1-1; D not resolved. Trimming took off 4 bases at V and 5 bases at J, with 17 bases between the two ends. The germline V gene encodes CDR1 LGHDT and CDR2 YNNKEL (reference sequence). The CDR3 length is 15 residues. The CDR3 bases are TGTGCCAGCAGCCTTCAGTCCGGGGTGAGAACTGAAGCTTTCTTT. This encodes CASSLQSGVRTEAFF.

The rearrangement joins TRBV5-5 to TRBJ1-2; the D is unclear. The CDR3 contains 13 residues. The ends were cut back, 5 bases at V and 3 bases at J, with 11 bases in the middle. In germline, CDR1 is SGHKS, CDR2 YYEKEE (reference sequence). CDR3 protein: CASRAEDHYGYTF. Written as DNA, the CDR3 is TGTGCCAGCAGAGCGGAAGACCACTATGGCTACACCTTC.

Only one count was recorded for this clone. CDR3 coding DNA: TGTGCCAGCAGCCCCTTAGCGGGGGCCGGGTACGAGCAGTACTTC. It encodes CASSPLAGAGYEQYF. V gene TRBV7-8 combines with J gene TRBJ2-7; 9 bases are a match to TRBD2. The CDR3 spans 15 residues. The J segment lost 4 bases and the V segment lost 5 bases, leaving 9 bases of the junction unmatched. CDR1 is SGHVS, CDR2 FQNEAQ, per germline.

This clone was seen once. This chain links TRBV6-2 or TRBV6-3 with TRBJ2-7; the match to TRBD1 covers 7 bases. Germline values: CDR1 MNHEY, CDR2 SVGEGT. Unmatched junction bases numbered 8, after V lost 2 bases and J lost 4 bases. The CDR3 loop spans 15 amino acids. The CDR3 region is CASSYNVGQIYEQYF. The CDR3 DNA reads as TGTGCCAGCAGTTACAACGTGGGACAGATATACGAGCAGTACTTC.

V gene TRBV24-1 combines with J gene TRBJ1-1; 7 nucleotides agree with TRBD1. Trimming cost V 5 bases and J 5 bases; bases outside gene matches: 16. The CDR3 is 17 residues long. Germline CDR1 and CDR2: KGHDR and SFDVKD. CDR3 sequence reads: CATSGPTTPGGKTEAFF. The CDR3 DNA follows: TGTGCCACCAGTGGACCCACGACGCCAGGGGGGAAGACTGAAGCTTTCTTT.

The chain employs TRBV4-2 and TRBJ1-2; D remains unclear. The CDR3 length is 14 residues. Trimming took off 0 bases at V and 1 base at J, with 6 bases between the two ends. Per germline, CDR1 LGHNA and CDR2 YNFKEQ. CDR3 residues: CASSQDTYNYGYTF. Here the CDR3 DNA reads TGTGCCAGCAGCCAAGACACCTATAACTATGGCTACACCTTC.

This clone showed up just once. V and J are TRBV5-1 and TRBJ1-4; 7 bases fit TRBD1. Germline V gene data show CDR1 as SGHRS and CDR2 as YFSETQ. The CDR3 spans 13 residues. V shed 4 bases, J shed 5 bases, and the junction held 2 bases outside the gene matches. For the CDR3, the DNA is TGCGCCAGCAGCCCGGGACAGAATGAAAAACTGTTTTTT. Amino acid sequence: CASSPGQNEKLFF.

The chain couples TRBV7-8 to TRBJ2-7; perhaps TRBD1 as D (6 bases). CDR3 length: 14 residues. V lost 1 base to trimming and J lost 4 bases, with 11 bases between them. Germline V gene lookup returns CDR1 SGHVS and CDR2 FQNEAQ. This chain's CDR3 is CASSLGDKVYEQYF. The DNA for the CDR3 is TGTGCCAGCAGCTTAGGGGACAAAGTTTACGAGCAGTACTTC.

CDR3 sequence reads: CASSPPRGAYEQYF. The CDR3 DNA sequence: TGCGCCAGCAGCCCCCCCCGTGGAGCCTACGAGCAGTACTTC. The chain is built from TRBV5-1 and TRBJ2-7; D remains unclear. V was pared by 4 bases and J by 2 bases, with 13 bases between. Germline values: CDR1 SGHRS, CDR2 YFSETQ. This CDR3 spans 14 amino acids.